The clone carrying this TCR beta chain showed up just once. This entry belongs to a study of technical replicates of blood from a handful of donors. Trimming at V came to 10 bases and at J to 5 bases, leaving 13 bases not matched to a gene. Germline assignment: CDR1 SEHNR and CDR2 FQNEAQ (reference sequence). The CDR3 loop spans 15 amino acids. Repertoires were generated with immunoSEQ multiplex PCR, while TCRdb's copy carries only in-frame clones and drops some. The sample lists roughly 13,000 clones, more than 70% seen once, with 11% in the top ten. The rearrangement uses TRBV7-9 and TRBJ1-5, with 8 bases matching TRBD1. This sequence originates from a human donor in good health. Sequenced material: PBMCs. CDR3 DNA: TGTGCCACCGTAAACCCGAAACAGGGGGATCAGCCCCAGCATTTT. Translating gives CATVNPKQGDQPQHF. The entire variable domain, with the rest obtained from reference TRBV7-9 and TRBJ1-5, is as follows: DTGVSQNPRHKITKRGQNVTFRCDPISEHNRLYWYRQTLGQGPEFLTYFQNEAQLEKSRLLSDRFSAERPKGSFSTLEIQRTEQGDSAMYLCATVNPKQGDQPQHFGDGTRLSIL.